The present T cell receptor beta chain was sequenced within a study of tumor-infiltrating lymphocytes in primary liver carcinoma. Study as a whole: Stage T1-T3 N0M0 tumors measured about 4 to 11 cm at most.

A constant-region primer primed TCR beta cDNA synthesis from about 0.45 ug of total RNA. ARM-PCR was slightly modified, and three nested multiplex PCR rounds with it gave rise to the TCR beta libraries. In the first two PCR rounds, TRBV1-TRBV30 forward primers were paired with a C-beta reverse primer, and each round lasted about 10 cycles. Via MiXCR, TCRdb re-called the multiplex PCR reads, giving one row per CDR3 protein. The sample lists some 95,000 distinct CDR3 sequences, 65% to 70% occurring once. This CDR3 has 15 amino acids. V gave up 4 bases and J gave up 0 bases; unmatched junction bases: 3. This clonotype was recorded at least ten times. Its cognate antigen is unknown. The source material, about 18-33 mg of unsorted bulk tissue, was used to co-extract RNA and DNA. Overall study findings and caveats: Pairs comparing tumor with adjacent tissue or blood overlapped less than pairs drawn from tumor regions. Tumor samples exhibited a significantly greater top-250-clone fraction than blood samples (p = 0.039).

This sequence was found in a man aged 40-55 years with primary liver carcinoma and hepatitis B virus infection. The sample consisted of tumor-adjacent normal liver tissue. This chain connects TRBV12-3 or TRBV12-4 to TRBJ2-1; 7 nucleotides match TRBD2. CDR3 in amino acids: CASSSTGGSYNEQFF. The CDR3 bases are TGTGCCAGCAGTTCGACGGGGGGCTCCTACAATGAGCAGTTCTTC.